These T cell receptor beta chains were read from a single sample in a study of vaccination and CD4 T cells after COVID-19. These receptors' targets are unknown. TCRdb reprocessed the PCR reads with MiXCR, giving one entry per CDR3 protein. This table has about 11,000 distinct CDR3 sequences, roughly half appearing once. The sample comprised CD4+ T cells from blood, cultured in vitro. The receptor set was obtained from a human donor who had recovered from COVID-19. The CDR3 runs from the conserved cysteine through the conserved F or W. Each record gives: clone size, J gene, D gene, V gene, CDR3 DNA, CDR3 protein. A D gene is named only where the DNA matches it firmly. Some rows have no size entry. The others give once, few or many, or a class for an expanded clone.

>once|TRBJ2-2|.|TRBV27
TGTGCCAGCAGCAAAACCCGGGGGCCCGGGGAGCTGTTTTTT
CASSKTRGPGELFF
>.|TRBJ1-1|.|TRBV11-3
TGTGCCAGCAGCCTCCAGGGGAACACTGAAGCTTTCTTT
CASSLQGNTEAFF
>.|TRBJ1-1|TRBD1|TRBV5-5
TGTGCCAGCAGCTGGGACAGGGTGAACACTGAAGCTTTCTTT
CASSWDRVNTEAFF
>few|TRBJ1-6|.|TRBV20-1
TGCAGTGCTAGAGATATCAAAGGGTATAATTCACCCCTCCACTTT
CSARDIKGYNSPLHF
>.|TRBJ2-3|TRBD2|TRBV6-2/TRBV6-3
TGTGCCAGCAGTTGGGCTAGCGGGGGACGCACAGATACGCAGTATTTT
CASSWASGGRTDTQYF
>.|TRBJ1-5|.|TRBV12-3/TRBV12-4
TGTGCCAGCAGCCGAGGACAGTATAGCAATCAGCCCCAGCATTTT
CASSRGQYSNQPQHF
>.|TRBJ1-6|TRBD1|TRBV7-8
TGTGCCAGCAGCTCCCGGACAGGGGGAAATTCACCCCTCCACTTT
CASSSRTGGNSPLHF
>.|TRBJ2-3|TRBD1|TRBV10-1
TGCGCCAGCAGCCAACCGGGACAGGGGGCAGATACGCAGTATTTT
CASSQPGQGADTQYF
>.|TRBJ1-2|TRBD1|TRBV11-2
TGTGCCAGCAGCGGGCTGGACAGGGCTACGGGAGGCTACACCTTC
CASSGLDRATGGYTF
>.|TRBJ2-2|.|TRBV14
TGTGCCAGCAGCCGAGGACAGAATCTAAGGTCCGGGGAGCTGTTTTTT
CASSRGQNLRSGELFF
>.|TRBJ2-5|TRBD2|TRBV5-1
TGCGCCAGCAGCGGACCGGGACTAGCGACACAAGAGACCCAGTACTTC
CASSGPGLATQETQYF
>.|TRBJ2-1|TRBD2|TRBV7-9
TGTGCCAGCAGCCCTAGACTAGCGGAAAGCTCCTACAATGAGCAGTTCTTC
CASSPRLAESSYNEQFF
>once|TRBJ1-2|.|TRBV20-1
TGCAGTGCTAGAGCCCCGGGCGCAGCCAAAGGGTCGCGCTACACCTTC
CSARAPGAAKGSRYTF
>few|TRBJ1-5|.|TRBV27
TGTGCCAGCAGTTTAGACCCCAATCAGCCCCAGCATTTT
CASSLDPNQPQHF
>.|TRBJ2-2|TRBD2|TRBV20-1
TGCAGTGCTACACCGACTAGCCGGAACACCGGGGAGCTGTTTTTT
CSATPTSRNTGELFF
>.|TRBJ2-3|.|TRBV11-2
TGTGCCAGCAGCTTAGACGTAGGGTCAGATACGCAGTATTTT
CASSLDVGSDTQYF
>.|TRBJ2-3|.|TRBV6-1
TGTGCCAGCAGTGAGACCCCCAGGGGAGATACGCAGTATTTT
CASSETPRGDTQYF
>.|TRBJ1-3|TRBD1|TRBV11-2
TGTGCCAGCAGCTTCACCCGGGACAGGGGAAACACCATATATTTT
CASSFTRDRGNTIYF
>.|TRBJ1-6|TRBD1|TRBV27
TGTGCCAGCAGGGACAGGGGGCTCCCAAATTCACCCCTCCACTTT
CASRDRGLPNSPLHF
>.|TRBJ2-7|TRBD1|TRBV7-2
TGTGCCAGCAGCTTTGGGACAGGAATCTACGAGCAGTACTTC
CASSFGTGIYEQYF
>.|TRBJ1-1|.|TRBV21-1
TGTGCCAGCAGCTTGCTCCGGCAGCTTGAAGCTTTCTTT
CASSLLRQLEAFF
>.|TRBJ1-3|.|TRBV7-9
TGTGCCAGCAGCCCCCCTCCGGCGGGAAACACCATATATTTT
CASSPPPAGNTIYF
>.|TRBJ2-1|TRBD1|TRBV30
TGTGCCTGGGGGCCCGGACAGGGGGGATTGTACAATGAGCAGTTCTTC
CAWGPGQGGLYNEQFF
>.|TRBJ1-2|.|TRBV5-1
TGCGCCAGCAGCTTGGCCCCAGGGCTCTATGGCTACACCTTC
CASSLAPGLYGYTF
>.|TRBJ1-4|TRBD1|TRBV7-9
TGTGCCAGCAGCTTCGGACAGGGTGAAAAACTGTTTTTT
CASSFGQGEKLFF
>few|TRBJ1-5|TRBD1|TRBV30
TGTGCCTGGAGTGTACCCTACAGGGGTAATCAGCCCCAGCATTTT
CAWSVPYRGNQPQHF
>.|TRBJ2-5|.|TRBV24-1
TGTGCCACCAGTGATTCTCCCAGGGGTCAAGAGACCCAGTACTTC
CATSDSPRGQETQYF
>.|TRBJ2-7|.|TRBV19
TGTGCCAGTAGTTCCTTAGGGGGGGGCGAAGACGAGCAGTACTTC
CASSSLGGGEDEQYF
>.|TRBJ1-2|.|TRBV20-1
TGCAGTGGTTGGAACAGTAACTATGGCTACACCTTC
CSGWNSNYGYTF
>.|TRBJ2-7|TRBD2|TRBV6-2/TRBV6-3
TGTGCCAGCAGTCAGCTAGCGGGGGAGCTCCGGGAGCAGTACTTC
CASSQLAGELREQYF
>large|TRBJ1-2|.|TRBV27
TGTGCCAGCAGTACGTCAGAGGTGTATGGCTACACCTTC
CASSTSEVYGYTF
>once|TRBJ2-7|.|TRBV7-8
TGTGCCAGCAGCTTAGGTGACAGTATCTCCTACGAGCAGTACTTC
CASSLGDSISYEQYF
>.|TRBJ2-5|.|TRBV30
TGTGCCTGGAGTCAAGGGACCCAGTACTTC
CAWSQGTQYF
>.|TRBJ2-2|.|TRBV15
TGTGCCACCAGCAGAGCTCTTAGCGGGGAGCTGTTTTTT
CATSRALSGELFF
>large|TRBJ1-2|.|TRBV20-1
TGCAGTGCTAGAAGCAAGGATCAGGTCCTGAATGGCTACACCTTC
CSARSKDQVLNGYTF
>.|TRBJ1-5|.|TRBV6-1
TGTGCCAGCAGACATTACACCGGCAATCAGCCCCATCATTTT
CASRHYTGNQPHHF
>.|TRBJ2-2|.|TRBV20-1
TGCAGTGCTAGAGGTGGGCTAGGGGAGGTCGCCGGGGAGCTGTTTTTT
CSARGGLGEVAGELFF
>.|TRBJ1-1|.|TRBV6-5
TGTGCCAGCAGTTACATGGAGTCTAACACTGAAGCTTTCTTT
CASSYMESNTEAFF
>once|TRBJ2-7|.|TRBV7-2
TGCGCCAGCAGCCAAGCTTATCCGGGGGGCCTCGAGCAGTACTTC
CASSQAYPGGLEQYF
>.|TRBJ1-2|TRBD1|TRBV9
TGTGCCAGCAGCCAAAGGACAGGGGGATCTGACTATGGCTACACCTTC
CASSQRTGGSDYGYTF
>.|TRBJ2-5|TRBD2|TRBV12-3/TRBV12-4
TGTGCCAGCAGTCGGGGACTAGCGGCCACTATAGGGCGCCAAGAGACCCAGTACTTC
CASSRGLAATIGRQETQYF
>.|TRBJ1-3|.|TRBV15
TGTGCCACGATGCTAGGGTTTTACTCTGGAAACACCATATATTTT
CATMLGFYSGNTIYF
>.|TRBJ1-2|.|TRBV20-1
TGCAGTGCTCCTTCTGCTCTTCTTGGCTACACCTTC
CSAPSALLGYTF
>.|TRBJ1-2|TRBD1|TRBV7-2
TGTGCCAGCAGCTTAGCGGGGGACAGAGATGGCTACACCTTC
CASSLAGDRDGYTF
>.|TRBJ1-1|.|TRBV5-1
TGCGCCAGCAGCTTGGCAGATCGGTACACTGAAGCTTTCTTT
CASSLADRYTEAFF
>.|TRBJ1-2|.|TRBV30
TGTGCCAGACGCCCTCCTCAGGGAGCGGTTGGCTACACCTTC
CARRPPQGAVGYTF
>.|TRBJ1-5|TRBD1|TRBV6-1
TGTGCCAGCAGTAAACAGGGGATGAGCAATCAGCCCCAGCATTTT
CASSKQGMSNQPQHF
>.|TRBJ2-4|.|TRBV21-1
TGTGCCAGCAGCAAATCCTTCGGGGGACAGGGGGAAGCCAAAAACATTCAGTACTTC
CASSKSFGGQGEAKNIQYF
>.|TRBJ2-1|.|TRBV10-1
TGCGCCAGCAGTGAGTCGACTCTAGGAGGGATTGAGCAGTTCTTC
CASSESTLGGIEQFF
>few|TRBJ1-1|.|TRBV7-6
TGTGCCAGCAGCTTATCCACTTCAAGCACTGAAGCTTTCTTT
CASSLSTSSTEAFF
>.|TRBJ1-2|.|TRBV4-1
TGCGCCAGCAGCCGTACCGAGGGGACTAACTATGGCTACACCTTC
CASSRTEGTNYGYTF
>.|TRBJ2-5|TRBD2|TRBV7-7
TGTGCCCACTATCCCAGCGGGAGGACGCGAGAGACCCAGTACTTC
CAHYPSGRTRETQYF
>.|TRBJ2-2|.|TRBV7-9
TGTGCCAGCAGCTCACCCGGCCAGGGGAACACCGGGGAGCTGTTTTTT
CASSSPGQGNTGELFF